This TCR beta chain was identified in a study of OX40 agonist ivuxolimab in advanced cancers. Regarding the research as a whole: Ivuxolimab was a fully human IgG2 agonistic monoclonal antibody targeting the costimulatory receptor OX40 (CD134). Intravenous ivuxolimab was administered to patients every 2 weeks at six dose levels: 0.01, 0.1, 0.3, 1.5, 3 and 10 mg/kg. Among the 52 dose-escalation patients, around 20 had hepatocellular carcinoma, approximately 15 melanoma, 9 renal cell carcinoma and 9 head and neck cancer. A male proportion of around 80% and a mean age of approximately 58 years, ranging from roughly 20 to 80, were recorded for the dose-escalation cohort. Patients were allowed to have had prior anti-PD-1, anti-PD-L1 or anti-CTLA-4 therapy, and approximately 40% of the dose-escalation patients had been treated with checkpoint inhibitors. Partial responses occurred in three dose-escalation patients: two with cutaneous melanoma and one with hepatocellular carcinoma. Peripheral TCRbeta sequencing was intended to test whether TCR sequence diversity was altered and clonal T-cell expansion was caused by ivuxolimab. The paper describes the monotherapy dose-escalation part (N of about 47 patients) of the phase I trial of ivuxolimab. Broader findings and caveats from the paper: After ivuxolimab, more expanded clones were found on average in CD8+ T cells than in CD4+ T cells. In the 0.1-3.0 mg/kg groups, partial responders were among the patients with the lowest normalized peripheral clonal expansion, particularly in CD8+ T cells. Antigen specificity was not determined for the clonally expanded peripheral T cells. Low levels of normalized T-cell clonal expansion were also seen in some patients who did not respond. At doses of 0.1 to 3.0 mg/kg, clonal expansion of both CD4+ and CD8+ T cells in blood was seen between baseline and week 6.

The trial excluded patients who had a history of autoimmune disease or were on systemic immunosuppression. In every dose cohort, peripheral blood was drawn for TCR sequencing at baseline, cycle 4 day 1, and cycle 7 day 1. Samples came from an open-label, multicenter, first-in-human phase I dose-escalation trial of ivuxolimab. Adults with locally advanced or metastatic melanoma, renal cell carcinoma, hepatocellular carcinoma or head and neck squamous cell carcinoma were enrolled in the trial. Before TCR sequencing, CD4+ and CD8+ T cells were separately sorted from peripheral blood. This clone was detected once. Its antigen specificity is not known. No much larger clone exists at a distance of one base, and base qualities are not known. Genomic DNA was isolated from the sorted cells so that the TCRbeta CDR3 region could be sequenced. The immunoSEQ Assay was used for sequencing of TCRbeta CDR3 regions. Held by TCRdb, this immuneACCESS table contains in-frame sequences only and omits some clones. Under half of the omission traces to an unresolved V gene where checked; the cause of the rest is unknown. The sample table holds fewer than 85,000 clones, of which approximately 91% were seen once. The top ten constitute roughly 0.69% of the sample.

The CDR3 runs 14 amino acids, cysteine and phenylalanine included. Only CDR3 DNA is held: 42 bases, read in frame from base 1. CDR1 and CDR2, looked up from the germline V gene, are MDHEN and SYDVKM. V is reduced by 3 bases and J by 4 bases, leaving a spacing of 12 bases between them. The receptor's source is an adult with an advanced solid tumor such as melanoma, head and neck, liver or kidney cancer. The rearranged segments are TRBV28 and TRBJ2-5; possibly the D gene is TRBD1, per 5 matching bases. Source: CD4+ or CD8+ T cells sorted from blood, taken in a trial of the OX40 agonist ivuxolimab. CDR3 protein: CASSFLQGGETQYF. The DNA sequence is TGTGCCAGCAGTTTTCTCCAGGGTGGAGAGACCCAGTACTTC.